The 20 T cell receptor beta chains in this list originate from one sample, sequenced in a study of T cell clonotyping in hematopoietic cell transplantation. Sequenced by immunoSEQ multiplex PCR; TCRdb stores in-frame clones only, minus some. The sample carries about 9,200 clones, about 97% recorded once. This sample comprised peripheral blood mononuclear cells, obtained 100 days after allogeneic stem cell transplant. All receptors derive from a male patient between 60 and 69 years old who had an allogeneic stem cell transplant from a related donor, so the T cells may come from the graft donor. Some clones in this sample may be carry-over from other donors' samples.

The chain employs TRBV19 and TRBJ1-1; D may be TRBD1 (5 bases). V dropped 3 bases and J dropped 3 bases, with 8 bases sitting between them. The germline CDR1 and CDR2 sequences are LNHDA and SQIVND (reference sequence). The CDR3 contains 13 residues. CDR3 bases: TGTGCCAGTAGTATCGACAGAGACACTGAAGCTTTCTTT. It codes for CASSIDRDTEAFF.

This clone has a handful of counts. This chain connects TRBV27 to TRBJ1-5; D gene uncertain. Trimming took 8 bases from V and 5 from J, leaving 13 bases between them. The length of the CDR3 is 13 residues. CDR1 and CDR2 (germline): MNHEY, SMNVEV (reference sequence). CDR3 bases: TGTGCCAGCCGGACGGGGAACGATCAGCCCCAGCATTTT. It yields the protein CASRTGNDQPQHF.

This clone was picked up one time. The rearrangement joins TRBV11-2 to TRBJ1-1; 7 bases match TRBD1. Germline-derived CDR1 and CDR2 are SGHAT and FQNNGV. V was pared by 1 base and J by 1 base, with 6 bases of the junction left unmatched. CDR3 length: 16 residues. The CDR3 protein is CASSLAGRGGNTEAFF. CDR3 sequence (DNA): TGTGCCAGCAGCTTAGCCGGCAGGGGGGGGAACACTGAAGCTTTCTTT. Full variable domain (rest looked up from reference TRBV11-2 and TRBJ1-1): EAGVAQSPRYKIIEKRQSVAFWCNPISGHATLYWYQQILGQGPKLLIQFQNNGVVDDSQLPKDRFSAERLKGVDSTLKIQPAKLEDSAVYLCASSLAGRGGNTEAFFGQGTRLTVV.

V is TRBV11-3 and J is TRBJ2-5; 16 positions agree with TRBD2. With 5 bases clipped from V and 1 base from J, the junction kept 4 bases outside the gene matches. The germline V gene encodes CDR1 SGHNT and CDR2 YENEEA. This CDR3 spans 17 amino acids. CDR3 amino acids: CASSQGLAGGPQETQYF. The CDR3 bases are TGTGCCAGCAGCCAGGGACTAGCGGGGGGGCCCCAAGAGACCCAGTACTTC. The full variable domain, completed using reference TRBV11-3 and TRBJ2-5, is EAGVVQSPRYKIIEKKQPVAFWCNPISGHNTLYWYLQNLGQGPELLIRYENEEAVDDSQLPKDRFSAERLKGVDSTLKIQPAELGDSAVYLCASSQGLAGGPQETQYFGPGTRLLVL.

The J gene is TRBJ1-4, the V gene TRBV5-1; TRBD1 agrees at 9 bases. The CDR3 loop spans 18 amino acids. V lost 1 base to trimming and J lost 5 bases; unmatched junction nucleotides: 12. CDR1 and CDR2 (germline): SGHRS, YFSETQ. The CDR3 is CASSLRSGQGSLNEKLFF. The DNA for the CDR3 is TGCGCCAGCAGCTTGAGGTCGGGACAGGGTTCTTTGAATGAAAAACTGTTTTTT.

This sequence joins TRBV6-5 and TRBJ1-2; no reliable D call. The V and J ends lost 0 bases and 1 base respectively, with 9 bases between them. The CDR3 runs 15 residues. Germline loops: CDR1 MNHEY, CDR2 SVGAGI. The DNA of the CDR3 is TGTGCCAGCAGTTACTCGTTGTCAGTTAACTATGGCTACACCTTC. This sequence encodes CASSYSLSVNYGYTF.

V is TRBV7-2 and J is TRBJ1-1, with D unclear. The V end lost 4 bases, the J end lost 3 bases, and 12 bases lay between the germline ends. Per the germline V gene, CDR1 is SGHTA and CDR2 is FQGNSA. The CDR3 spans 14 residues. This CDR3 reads CASSSQSRDTEAFF. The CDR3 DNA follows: TGTGCCAGCAGCTCCCAATCAAGGGACACTGAAGCTTTCTTT.

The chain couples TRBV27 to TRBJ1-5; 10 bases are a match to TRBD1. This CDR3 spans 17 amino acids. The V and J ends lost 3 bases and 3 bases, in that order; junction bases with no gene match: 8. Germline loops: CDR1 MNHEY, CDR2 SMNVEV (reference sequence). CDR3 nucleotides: TGTGCCAGCAGTTTGAGAGGGACAGGGGTTGTCAATCAGCCCCAGCATTTT. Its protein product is CASSLRGTGVVNQPQHF.

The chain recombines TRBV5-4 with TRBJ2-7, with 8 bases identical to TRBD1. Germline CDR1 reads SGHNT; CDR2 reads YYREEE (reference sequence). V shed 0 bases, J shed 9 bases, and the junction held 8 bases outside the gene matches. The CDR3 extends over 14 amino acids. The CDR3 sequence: CASSLGAGGGGQYF. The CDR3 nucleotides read TGTGCCAGCAGCTTGGGGGCAGGGGGCGGTGGGCAGTACTTC. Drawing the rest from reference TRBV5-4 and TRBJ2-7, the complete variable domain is ETGVTQSPTHLIKTRGQQVTLRCSSQSGHNTVSWYQQALGQGPQFIFQYYREEENGRGNFPPRFSGLQFPNYSSELNVNALELDDSALYLCASSLGAGGGGQYFGPGTRLTVT.

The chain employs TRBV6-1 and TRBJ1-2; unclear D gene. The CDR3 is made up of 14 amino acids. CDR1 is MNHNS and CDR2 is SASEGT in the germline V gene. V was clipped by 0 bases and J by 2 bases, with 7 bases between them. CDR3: CASSEAATNYGYTF. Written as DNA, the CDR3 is TGTGCCAGCAGTGAAGCGGCCACAAACTATGGCTACACCTTC.

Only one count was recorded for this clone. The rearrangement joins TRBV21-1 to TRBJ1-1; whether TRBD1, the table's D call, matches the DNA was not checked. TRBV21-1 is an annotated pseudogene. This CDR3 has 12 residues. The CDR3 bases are TGTGCCAGCAGCAATCTTCGGACAGGGGCTTTCTTT. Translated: CASSNLRTGAFF.

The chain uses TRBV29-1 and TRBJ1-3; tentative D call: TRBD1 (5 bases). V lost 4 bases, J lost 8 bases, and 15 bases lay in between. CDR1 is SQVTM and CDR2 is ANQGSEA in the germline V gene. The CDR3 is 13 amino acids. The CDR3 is CSVVRGVTDTIYF. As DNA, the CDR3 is TGCAGCGTTGTTCGAGGGGTTACGGACACCATATATTTT.

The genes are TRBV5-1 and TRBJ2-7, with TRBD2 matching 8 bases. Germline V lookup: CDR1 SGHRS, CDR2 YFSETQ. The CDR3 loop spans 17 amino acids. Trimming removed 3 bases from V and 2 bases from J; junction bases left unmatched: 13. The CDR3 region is CASSWAVMSGGTYEQYF. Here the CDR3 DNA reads TGCGCCAGCAGCTGGGCCGTGATGAGCGGGGGTACCTACGAGCAGTACTTC.

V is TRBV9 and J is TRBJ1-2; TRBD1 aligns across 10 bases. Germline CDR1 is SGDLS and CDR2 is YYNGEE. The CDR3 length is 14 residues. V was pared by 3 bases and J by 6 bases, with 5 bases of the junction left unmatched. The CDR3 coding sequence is TGTGCCAGCAGCGAACGACAGGGGGCGGATGGCTACACCTTC. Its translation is CASSERQGADGYTF.

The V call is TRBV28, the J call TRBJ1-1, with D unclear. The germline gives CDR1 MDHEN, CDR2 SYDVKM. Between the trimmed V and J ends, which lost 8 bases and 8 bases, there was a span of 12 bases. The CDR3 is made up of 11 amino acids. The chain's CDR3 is CASGPILEAFF. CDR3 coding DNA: TGTGCCAGCGGCCCTATTTTAGAAGCTTTCTTT.

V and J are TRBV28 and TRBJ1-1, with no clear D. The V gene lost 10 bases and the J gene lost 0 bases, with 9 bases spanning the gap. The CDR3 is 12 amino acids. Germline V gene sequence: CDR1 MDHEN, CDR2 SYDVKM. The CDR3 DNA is TGTGCCATCGTGACGATGAACACTGAAGCTTTCTTT. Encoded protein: CAIVTMNTEAFF. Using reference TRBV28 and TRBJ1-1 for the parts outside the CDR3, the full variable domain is DVKVTQSSRYLVKRTGEKVFLECVQDMDHENMFWYRQDPGLGLRLIYFSYDVKMKEKGDIPEGYSVSREKKERFSLILESASTNQTSMYLCAIVTMNTEAFFGQGTRLTVV.

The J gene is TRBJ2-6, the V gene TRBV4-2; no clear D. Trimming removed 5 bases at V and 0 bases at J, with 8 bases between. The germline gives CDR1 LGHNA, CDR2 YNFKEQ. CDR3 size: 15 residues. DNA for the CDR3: TGTGCCAGCAGCTCTAGAAACTCTGGGGCCAACGTCCTGACTTTC. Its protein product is CASSSRNSGANVLTF.

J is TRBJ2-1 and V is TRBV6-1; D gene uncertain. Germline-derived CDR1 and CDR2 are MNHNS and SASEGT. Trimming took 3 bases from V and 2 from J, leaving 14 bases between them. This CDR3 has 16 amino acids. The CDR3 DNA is TGTGCCAGCAGTGAGCCACCCAATGGGGCCTACAATGAGCAGTTCTTC. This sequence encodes CASSEPPNGAYNEQFF.

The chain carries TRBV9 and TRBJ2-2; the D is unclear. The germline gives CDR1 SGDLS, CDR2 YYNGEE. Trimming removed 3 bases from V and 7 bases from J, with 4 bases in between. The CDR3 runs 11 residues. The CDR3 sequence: CASSDGGELFF. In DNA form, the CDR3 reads TGTGCCAGCAGCGACGGCGGGGAGCTGTTTTTT.

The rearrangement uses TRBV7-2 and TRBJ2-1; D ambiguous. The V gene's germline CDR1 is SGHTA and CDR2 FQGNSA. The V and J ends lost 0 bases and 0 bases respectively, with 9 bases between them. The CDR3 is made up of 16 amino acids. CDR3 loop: CASSLARDTSYNEQFF. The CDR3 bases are TGTGCCAGCAGCTTAGCGCGCGACACCTCCTACAATGAGCAGTTCTTC.